The 26 T cell receptor beta chains presented below share a single source sample, sequenced in a study of T cells in Graves' hyperthyroidism and ophthalmopathy. Amplification targeted TCR beta CDR3 regions from RNA transcripts. The TCR CDR3 first-round RT-PCR relied on the HTBI primer set. One entry per CDR3 protein, called by TCRdb with MiXCR from the multiplex PCR reads. Of hundreds of thousands of distinct CDR3 sequences listed, approximately 18% are singletons. The sample comprised blood. The receptor source for this set is a woman in her fifties or sixties with Graves' hyperthyroidism that later progressed to Graves' ophthalmopathy.

This clonotype was picked up a small number of times. This chain uses TRBV19 with TRBJ1-2, with unresolved D. The CDR3 contains 15 residues. The V gene's germline CDR1 is LNHDA and CDR2 SQIVND (reference sequence). Trimming shortened V by 1 base and J by 0 bases, and 9 bases separated the two germline ends. CDR3 sequence (DNA): TGTGCCAGTAGTATAGGACAAATAGCTAACTATGGCTACACCTTC. The encoded protein is CASSIGQIANYGYTF.

There are a few counts of this clonotype. This rearrangement joins TRBV5-4 to TRBJ1-1; tentatively, D is TRBD1 (6 bases). The CDR3 sequence is 15 residues long. Germline V CDR1 and CDR2: SGHNT, YYREEE (reference sequence). Trimming stripped 4 bases from V and 0 bases from J, with 13 bases between. For the CDR3, the DNA is TGTGCCAGCAGCCCAAGGGGGAATATGAACACTGAAGCTTTCTTT. It yields the protein CASSPRGNMNTEAFF.

The chain combines TRBV6-2 or TRBV6-3 with TRBJ1-2; D call uncertain. The CDR3 length is 13 residues. The V end lost 2 bases, the J end lost 3 bases, and 7 bases lay between the germline ends. Per germline, CDR1 MNHEY and CDR2 SVGEGT. The CDR3 DNA sequence: TGTGCCAGCAGTTACAGGCCGGACTATGGCTACACCTTC. Protein product: CASSYRPDYGYTF.

This clonotype showed up many times. The chain joins TRBV7-9 to TRBJ2-7, with 9 bases lining up with TRBD1. The CDR3 covers 16 residues. Trimming cost V 5 bases and J 2 bases; bases outside gene matches: 10. The germline gives CDR1 SEHNR, CDR2 FQNEAQ (reference sequence). DNA of the CDR3: TGTGCCAGCAGCGGTACGGGACAGGGAAAGCCCTACGAGCAGTACTTC. It is translated as CASSGTGQGKPYEQYF.

This clonotype occurred many times. V is TRBV7-9 and J is TRBJ1-1; 7 bases map to TRBD1. CDR1 and CDR2 (germline): SEHNR, FQNEAQ (reference sequence). This CDR3 is 15 amino acids long. J was trimmed by 1 base and V by 5 bases; bases with no gene match: 7. This CDR3 is CASSRDRAGNTEAFF. CDR3 nucleotides: TGTGCCAGCAGCCGAGACAGGGCTGGGAACACTGAAGCTTTCTTT.

This clonotype was observed at least ten times. This sequence joins TRBV6-2 or TRBV6-3 and TRBJ1-2; D remains ambiguous. The V end was cut by 1 base, the J end by 2 bases, with 14 bases between. Germline CDR1 reads MNHEY; CDR2 reads SVGEGT. The CDR3 runs to 16 residues. In DNA, the CDR3 is TGTGCCAGCAGTTACTTCTCCGGGAGGCAGAACTATGGCTACACCTTC. Encoded protein: CASSYFSGRQNYGYTF.

The chain couples TRBV5-1 to TRBJ2-5; D is perhaps TRBD1 (6 bases). V gave up 0 bases and J gave up 5 bases, with 14 bases separating them. CDR3 length: 15 amino acids. The V gene's germline CDR1 is SGHRS and CDR2 YFSETQ. The DNA for the CDR3 is TGCGCCAGCAGCTTGGATGGGCTTCAGGGGGAGACCCAGTACTTC. This codes for CASSLDGLQGETQYF.

The V gene is TRBV6-2 or TRBV6-3, the J gene TRBJ1-2, with D perhaps matching TRBD1 (5 bases). The CDR3 covers 16 residues. Germline CDR1 reads MNHEY; CDR2 reads SVGEGT. Deletions cut 0 bases from V and 6 bases from J, with 17 bases between. CDR3 amino acids: CASSYSRGRGLDGYTF. Here the CDR3 DNA reads TGTGCCAGCAGTTACTCGCGGGGAAGGGGCTTGGATGGCTACACCTTC.

This clonotype was recorded many times. This chain uses TRBV20-1 with TRBJ2-6; D remains unclear. V dropped 1 base and J dropped 1 base, with 5 bases sitting between them. Germline assignment: CDR1 DFQATT and CDR2 SNEGSKA (reference sequence). CDR3 length: 14 residues. The CDR3 spells CSARAVSGANVLTF. CDR3 sequence (DNA): TGCAGTGCTAGAGCTGTTTCTGGGGCCAACGTCCTGACTTTC.

This clonotype was recorded many times. This chain connects TRBV7-3 to TRBJ2-7; TRBD1 or TRBD2 may be the D gene (5 bases each). The germline gives CDR1 SGHTA, CDR2 FQGTGA. Trimming took 2 bases from V and 6 from J, leaving 11 bases between them. The CDR3 length is 13 residues. Written as DNA, the CDR3 is TGTGCCAGCAGCTTATCCCTCGGGGCCGAGCAGTACTTC. Translating gives CASSLSLGAEQYF.

This clonotype showed up many times. The chain recombines TRBV2 with TRBJ1-2; D unclear. Germline V gene lookup returns CDR1 SNHLY and CDR2 FYNNEI. This CDR3 region has 13 residues. Trimming cost V 3 bases and J 2 bases, with 7 bases left between them. This chain's CDR3 is CASSEARNYGYTF. The CDR3 DNA is TGTGCCAGCAGTGAGGCACGGAACTATGGCTACACCTTC. The variable domain in full, with the rest retrieved from reference TRBV2 and TRBJ1-2, is EPEVTQTPSHQVTQMGQEVILRCVPISNHLYFYWYRQILGQKVEFLVSFYNNEISEKSEIFDDQFSVERPDGSNFTLKIRSTKLEDSAMYFCASSEARNYGYTFGSGTRLTVV.

J is TRBJ1-5 and V is TRBV12-3 or TRBV12-4; D call uncertain. Trimming shortened V by 1 base and J by 5 bases, and 9 bases separated the two germline ends. The CDR3 runs to 14 residues. CDR3 region: CASSLGTSYQPQHF. CDR3 sequence (DNA): TGTGCCAGCAGTTTAGGGACTTCCTATCAGCCCCAGCATTTT.

In this sample, this clonotype turned up many times. V usage is TRBV2 and J usage is TRBJ2-5; 7 nucleotides align to TRBD1. This CDR3 is built from 14 residues. The V and J ends lost 6 bases and 2 bases, in that order; junction bases with no gene match: 6. Looked up from germline, CDR1 is SNHLY and CDR2 is FYNNEI. Here the CDR3 reads CASRNRGWQETQYF. The CDR3 region has the DNA TGTGCCAGCAGGAACAGGGGTTGGCAAGAGACCCAGTACTTC.

The chain is built from TRBV11-1 and TRBJ2-3; possibly TRBD1 for D (5 bases). The ends were cut back, 2 bases at V and 4 bases at J, with 13 bases in the middle. CDR1 and CDR2 from the germline V gene are SGHAT and FQDESV (reference sequence). CDR3 length equals 15 residues. The DNA for the CDR3 is TGTGCCAGCAGCTTAATAGCAGGGTGGTCAGATACGCAGTATTTT. Translating gives CASSLIAGWSDTQYF.

This clonotype was seen many times. The chain links TRBV20-1 to TRBJ2-1; 11 bases match TRBD2. The V and J ends lost 6 bases and 6 bases, in that order; junction bases with no gene match: 10. The CDR3 loop spans 15 amino acids. Germline V gene data show CDR1 as DFQATT and CDR2 as SNEGSKA (reference sequence). This chain's CDR3 is CSALPGTSGPNEQFF. CDR3 DNA sequence: TGCAGTGCGCTGCCCGGGACTAGCGGTCCCAATGAGCAGTTCTTC.

This chain links TRBV19 with TRBJ2-5; 12 bases map to TRBD2. V was pared by 0 bases and J by 5 bases, with 4 bases of the junction left unmatched. Germline CDR1 reads LNHDA; CDR2 reads SQIVND (reference sequence). The CDR3 is made up of 16 amino acids. CDR3 sequence: CASSIDSSGGAETQYF. The DNA of the CDR3 is TGTGCCAGTAGTATAGATTCTAGCGGGGGGGCGGAGACCCAGTACTTC.

The gene calls are TRBV11-2 and TRBJ2-2; weak D call: TRBD1 (5 bases). The germline V gene has CDR1 SGHAT and CDR2 FQNNGV. Trimming took off 6 bases at V and 5 bases at J, with 16 bases between the two ends. The CDR3 is 15 residues long. The CDR3 DNA reads as TGTGCCAGCAGACCGACAGTTTTGGGGACCGGGGAGCTGTTTTTT. Its protein product is CASRPTVLGTGELFF.

This clonotype has more than one count but fewer than ten. The chain couples TRBV20-1 to TRBJ1-5; possibly TRBD1 for D (5 bases). The CDR3 sequence is 14 residues long. Trimming stripped 6 bases from V and 11 bases from J, with 23 bases between. Germline lookup yields CDR1 DFQATT and CDR2 SNEGSKA (reference sequence). CDR3 sequence: CSAHGHHNQPTQHF. The CDR3 DNA follows: TGCAGTGCCCACGGACACCACAATCAGCCTACCCAGCATTTT.

This clonotype was detected only a few times. This chain links TRBV5-6 with TRBJ2-3; 9 positions agree with TRBD2. The V gene's germline CDR1 is SGHDT and CDR2 YYEEEE. The CDR3 is 17 residues long. V shed 4 bases and J 3 bases; nucleotides not matched to a gene: 12. The CDR3 DNA reads as TGTGCCAGCAGCCCCCTGGGGGCGGGGGGGGGGACAGATACGCAGTATTTT. Translation gives CASSPLGAGGGTDTQYF.

This clonotype was recorded only once. This chain links TRBV7-2 with TRBJ2-1; 10 bases match TRBD2. Germline CDR1 is SGHTA and CDR2 is FQGNSA. The CDR3 is 16 amino acids. The V gene end was trimmed by 1 base and the J gene end by 8 bases; junction bases not matched to a gene: 8. CDR3 nucleotide sequence: TGTGCCAGCAGCTTAGACAGGGCTAGCGGGAGCGATGAGCAGTTCTTC. Protein product: CASSLDRASGSDEQFF.

This clonotype occurred many times. The V call is TRBV15, the J call TRBJ1-1, with a tentative D call TRBD1 (6 bases). Germline-derived CDR1 and CDR2 are LNHNV and YYDKDF (reference sequence). The CDR3 contains 16 residues. With 3 bases removed from V and 1 base from J, the gap between germline ends came to 15 bases. CDR3 coding DNA: TGTGCCACCAGCAGGGATAGGGGGGTCTGGAACACTGAAGCTTTCTTT. Its translation: CATSRDRGVWNTEAFF.

The V call is TRBV7-9, the J call TRBJ1-6; TRBD1 matches at 7 bases. V was pared by 5 bases and J by 10 bases, with 8 bases of the junction left unmatched. This CDR3 is 14 amino acids long. Germline values: CDR1 SEHNR, CDR2 FQNEAQ (reference sequence). The CDR3 region has the DNA TGTGCCAGCAGCCGAGGACAGGCCGTCTCACCCCTCCACTTT. This codes for CASSRGQAVSPLHF. The full variable domain, rest sourced from reference TRBV7-9 and TRBJ1-6, is DTGVSQNPRHKITKRGQNVTFRCDPISEHNRLYWYRQTLGQGPEFLTYFQNEAQLEKSRLLSDRFSAERPKGSFSTLEIQRTEQGDSAMYLCASSRGQAVSPLHFGNGTRLTVT.

This clonotype was recorded a few times. The chain has TRBV27 and TRBJ2-2; 7 nucleotides line up with TRBD1. The germline V gene encodes CDR1 MNHEY and CDR2 SMNVEV (reference sequence). Trimming at V came to 1 base and at J to 3 bases, leaving 2 bases not matched to a gene. This CDR3 spans 15 amino acids. The CDR3 sequence: CASSLLTGYTGELFF. In DNA, the CDR3 is TGTGCCAGCAGTTTATTGACAGGGTACACCGGGGAGCTGTTTTTT.

The chain joins TRBV12-3 or TRBV12-4 to TRBJ1-1; 7 nucleotides agree with TRBD1. The CDR3 sequence is 15 residues long. The ends lost 6 bases at V and 4 bases at J; junction bases unmatched: 11. The CDR3 region is CASSKTGFVSTEAFF. In DNA form, the CDR3 reads TGTGCCAGCAGCAAGACAGGGTTTGTGAGCACTGAAGCTTTCTTT.

This clonotype was counted at least ten times. The V call is TRBV2, the J call TRBJ2-7; perhaps D is TRBD1 or TRBD2 (5 bases each). The CDR3 contains 19 residues. Germline loops: CDR1 SNHLY, CDR2 FYNNEI. Trimming removed 6 bases from V and 5 bases from J, with 32 bases in between. CDR3 loop: CASSAGLSGQGEAYDEQYF. The CDR3, as DNA: TGTGCCAGCAGCGCGGGCCTAAGTGGCCAGGGTGAAGCGTATGACGAGCAGTACTTC.

In the case of this clonotype: This may come from a read error, since a much larger clone is one base off. The gene calls are TRBV20-1 and TRBJ2-2; maybe TRBD1 (5 bases). The CDR3 contains 19 residues. CDR1 is DFQATT and CDR2 is SNEGSKA in the germline V gene (reference sequence). The CDR3 sequence: CGARAQRGTTLTNTGELFF. The CDR3 DNA reads TGCGGTGCTAGAGCCCAAAGGGGCACGACACTCACGAACACCGGGGAGCTGTTTTTT.